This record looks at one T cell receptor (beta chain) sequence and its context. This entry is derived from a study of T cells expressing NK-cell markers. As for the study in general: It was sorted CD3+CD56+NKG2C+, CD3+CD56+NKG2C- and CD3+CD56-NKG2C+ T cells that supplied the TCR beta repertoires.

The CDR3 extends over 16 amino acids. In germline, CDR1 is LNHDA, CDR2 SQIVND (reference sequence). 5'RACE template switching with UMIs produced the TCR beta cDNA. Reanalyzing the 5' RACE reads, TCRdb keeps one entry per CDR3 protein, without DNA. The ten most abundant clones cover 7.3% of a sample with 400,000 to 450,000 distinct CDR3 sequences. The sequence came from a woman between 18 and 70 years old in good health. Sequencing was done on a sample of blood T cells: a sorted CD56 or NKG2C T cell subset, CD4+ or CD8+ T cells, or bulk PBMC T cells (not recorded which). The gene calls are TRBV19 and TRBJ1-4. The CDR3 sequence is CASTNRRRGHNEKLFF.